One T cell receptor beta chain is described in this entry. What it recognizes is unknown. The CDR3 has 13 amino acids. V shed 3 bases, J shed 7 bases, and the junction held 5 bases outside the gene matches. The germline gives CDR1 LGHNA, CDR2 YSLEER. This table comes from immunoSEQ multiplex PCR, and its TCRdb copy is limited to in-frame clones, with some not included. The profile shows 90,000 to 120,000 clones, around 90% of them singletons. This record belongs to a study of T cell responses to AZD1222 COVID-19 vaccine. Study results and limitations: Repertoire sampling occurred only after the peak T cell response.

This sequence was found in an adult who received the AZD1222 COVID-19 vaccine. This sample comprised peripheral blood, obtained 28 days after the second AZD1222 dose. V is TRBV4-3 and J is TRBJ1-2, with 7 bases aligning to TRBD1. CDR3 nucleotide sequence: TGCGCCAGCAGCCATTCGACAGGGCCTGGCTACACCTTC. It specifies CASSHSTGPGYTF.